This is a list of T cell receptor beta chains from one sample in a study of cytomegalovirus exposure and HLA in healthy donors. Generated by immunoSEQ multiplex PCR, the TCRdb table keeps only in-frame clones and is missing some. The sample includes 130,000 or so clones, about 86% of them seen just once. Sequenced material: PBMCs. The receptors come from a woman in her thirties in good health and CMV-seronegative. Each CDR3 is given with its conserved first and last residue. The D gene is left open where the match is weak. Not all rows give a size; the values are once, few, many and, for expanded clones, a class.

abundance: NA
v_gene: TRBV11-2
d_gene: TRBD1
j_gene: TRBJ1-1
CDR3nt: TGTGCCAGCAGCTCAACAGGGGGAGTGAACACTGAAGCTTTCTTT
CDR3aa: CASSSTGGVNTEAFF

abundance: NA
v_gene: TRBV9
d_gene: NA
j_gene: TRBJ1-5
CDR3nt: TGTGCCAGCAGCGTAGCAGGATATCAGCCCCAGCATTTT
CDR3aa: CASSVAGYQPQHF

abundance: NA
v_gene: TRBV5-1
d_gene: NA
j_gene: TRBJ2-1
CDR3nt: TGCGCCAGCAGCTTGGGATTCAACAGGGTTTCCTACAATGAGCAGTTCTTC
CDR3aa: CASSLGFNRVSYNEQFF

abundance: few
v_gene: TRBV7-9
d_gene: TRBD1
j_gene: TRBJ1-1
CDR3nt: TGTGCCAGCAGCCCCAACAGGGGGCTTGGCACTGAAGCTTTCTTT
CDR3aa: CASSPNRGLGTEAFF

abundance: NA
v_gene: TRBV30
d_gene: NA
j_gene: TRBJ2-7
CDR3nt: TGTGCCTGGAGTCCTAATTTGGTCCACGAGCAGTACTTC
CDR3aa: CAWSPNLVHEQYF

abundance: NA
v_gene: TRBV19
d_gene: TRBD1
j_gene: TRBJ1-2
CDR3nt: TGTGCCAGTAGTTTCCTGGACAGGGATAACTATGGCTACACCTTC
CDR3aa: CASSFLDRDNYGYTF

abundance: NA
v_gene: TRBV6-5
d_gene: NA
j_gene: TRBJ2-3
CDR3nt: TGTGCCAGCAGCCCTGGGGGGTCGGACCGTACGCAGTATTTT
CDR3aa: CASSPGGSDRTQYF

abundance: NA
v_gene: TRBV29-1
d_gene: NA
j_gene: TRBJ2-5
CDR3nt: TGCAGCGTAGAAAGAGATGCAGGGACCCAGTACTTC
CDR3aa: CSVERDAGTQYF

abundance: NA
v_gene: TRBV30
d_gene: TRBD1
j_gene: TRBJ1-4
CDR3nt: TGTGCCTGGAGTGGGGACAGCAATAATGAAAAACTGTTTTTT
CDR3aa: CAWSGDSNNEKLFF

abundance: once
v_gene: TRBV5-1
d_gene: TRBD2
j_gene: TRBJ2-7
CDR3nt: TGCGCCAGCAGCTCGGGCCCCCAGCGGGAGGGCTACGAGCAGTACTTC
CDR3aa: CASSSGPQREGYEQYF

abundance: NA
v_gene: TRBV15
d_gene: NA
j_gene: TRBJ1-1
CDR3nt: TGTGCCACCAGCCCACGGGGGGGCACTGAAGCTTTCTTT
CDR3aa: CATSPRGGTEAFF

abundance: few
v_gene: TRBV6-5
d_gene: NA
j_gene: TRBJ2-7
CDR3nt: TGTGCCAGCAGTTACCGGCACCAGGGATCCGAGCAGTACTTC
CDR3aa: CASSYRHQGSEQYF

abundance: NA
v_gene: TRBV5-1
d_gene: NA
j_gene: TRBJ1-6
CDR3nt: TGCGCCAGCAGCTTGGGTGCGGGAGGCTCCTATAATTCACCCCTCCACTTT
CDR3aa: CASSLGAGGSYNSPLHF

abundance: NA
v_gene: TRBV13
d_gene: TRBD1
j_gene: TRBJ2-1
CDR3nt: TGTGCCAGCAGCCCCGGACAGGGATTCTACAATGAGCAGTTCTTC
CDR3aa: CASSPGQGFYNEQFF

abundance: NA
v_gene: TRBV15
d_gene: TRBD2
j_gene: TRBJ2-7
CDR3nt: TGTGCCACCAGCATCGGGACTAGTGCCAACGAGCAGTACTTC
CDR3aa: CATSIGTSANEQYF

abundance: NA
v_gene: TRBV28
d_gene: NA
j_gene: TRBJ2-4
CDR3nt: TGTGCCACCCGCTTGGGGGCTTTTGGCAAAAACATTCAGTACTTC
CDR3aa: CATRLGAFGKNIQYF

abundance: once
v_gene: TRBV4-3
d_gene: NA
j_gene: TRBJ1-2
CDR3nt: TGCGCCAGCAGCCAAGAGTTGGGGGGCTATGGCTACACCTTC
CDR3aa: CASSQELGGYGYTF

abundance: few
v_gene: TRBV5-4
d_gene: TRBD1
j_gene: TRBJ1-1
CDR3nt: TGTGCCAGCAGCTTTGGCGGCACAGGGGCCCGAGAAGCTTTCTTT
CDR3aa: CASSFGGTGAREAFF

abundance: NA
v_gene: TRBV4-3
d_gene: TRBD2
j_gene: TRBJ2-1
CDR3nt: TGCGCCAGCAGCCAGGAGACTAGCGGGAGATCAAATGAGCAGTTCTTC
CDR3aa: CASSQETSGRSNEQFF

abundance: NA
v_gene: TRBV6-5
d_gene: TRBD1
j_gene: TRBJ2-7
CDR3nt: TGTGCCAGTTCCTGGGACAGGGGAACCTACGAGCAGTACTTC
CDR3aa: CASSWDRGTYEQYF

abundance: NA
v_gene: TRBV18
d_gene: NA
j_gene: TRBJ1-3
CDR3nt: TGTGCCAGCTCACCGGAGGGAACGTACTCTGGAAACACCATATATTTT
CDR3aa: CASSPEGTYSGNTIYF

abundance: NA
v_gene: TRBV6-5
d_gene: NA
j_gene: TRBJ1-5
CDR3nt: TGTGCCAGCAGCCGGAAAGCGGGACACCAACAGCCCCAGCATTTT
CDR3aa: CASSRKAGHQQPQHF

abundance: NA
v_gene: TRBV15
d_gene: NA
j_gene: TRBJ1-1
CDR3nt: TGTGCCACCAGCAGGGGCCGATCATGGAACACTGAAGCTTTCTTT
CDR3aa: CATSRGRSWNTEAFF